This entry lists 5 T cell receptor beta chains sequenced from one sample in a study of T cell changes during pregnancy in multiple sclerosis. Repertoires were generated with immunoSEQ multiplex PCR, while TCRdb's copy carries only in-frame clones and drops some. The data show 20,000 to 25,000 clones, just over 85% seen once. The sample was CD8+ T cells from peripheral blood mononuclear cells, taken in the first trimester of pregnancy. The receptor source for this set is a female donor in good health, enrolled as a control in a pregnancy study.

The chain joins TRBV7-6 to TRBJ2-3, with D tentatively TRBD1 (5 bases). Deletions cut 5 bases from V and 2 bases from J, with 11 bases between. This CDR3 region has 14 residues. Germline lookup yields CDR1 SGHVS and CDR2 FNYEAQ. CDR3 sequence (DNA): TGTGCCAGCAGCCGCAGGGTTCCCACAGATACGCAGTATTTT. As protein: CASSRRVPTDTQYF.

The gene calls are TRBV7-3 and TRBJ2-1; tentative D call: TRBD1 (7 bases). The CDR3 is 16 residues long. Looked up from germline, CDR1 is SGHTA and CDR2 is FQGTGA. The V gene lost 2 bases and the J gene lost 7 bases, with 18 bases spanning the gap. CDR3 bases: TGTGCCAGCAGCTTAGGGAGGACAGGCCTTTGGAATGAGCAGTTCTTC. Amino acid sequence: CASSLGRTGLWNEQFF.

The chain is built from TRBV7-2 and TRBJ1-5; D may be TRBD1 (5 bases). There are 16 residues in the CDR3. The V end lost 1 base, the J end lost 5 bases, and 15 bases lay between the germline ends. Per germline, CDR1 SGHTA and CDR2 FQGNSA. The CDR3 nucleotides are TGTGCCAGCAGCTTAGATATGGGGCGGGGTGATCAGCCCCAGCATTTT. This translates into CASSLDMGRGDQPQHF.

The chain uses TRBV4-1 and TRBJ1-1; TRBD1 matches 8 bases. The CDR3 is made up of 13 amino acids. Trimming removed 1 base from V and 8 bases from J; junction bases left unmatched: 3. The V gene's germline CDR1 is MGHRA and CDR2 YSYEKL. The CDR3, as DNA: TGCGCCAGCAGCCAAGGCCGGGACAGGGAAGCTTTCTTT. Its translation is CASSQGRDREAFF.

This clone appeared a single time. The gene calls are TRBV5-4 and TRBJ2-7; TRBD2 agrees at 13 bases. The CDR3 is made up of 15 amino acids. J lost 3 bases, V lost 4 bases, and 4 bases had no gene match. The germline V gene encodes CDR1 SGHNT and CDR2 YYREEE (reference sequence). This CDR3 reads CASSRTSGGHYEQYF. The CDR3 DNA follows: TGTGCCAGCAGCCGGACTAGCGGGGGTCACTACGAGCAGTACTTC.